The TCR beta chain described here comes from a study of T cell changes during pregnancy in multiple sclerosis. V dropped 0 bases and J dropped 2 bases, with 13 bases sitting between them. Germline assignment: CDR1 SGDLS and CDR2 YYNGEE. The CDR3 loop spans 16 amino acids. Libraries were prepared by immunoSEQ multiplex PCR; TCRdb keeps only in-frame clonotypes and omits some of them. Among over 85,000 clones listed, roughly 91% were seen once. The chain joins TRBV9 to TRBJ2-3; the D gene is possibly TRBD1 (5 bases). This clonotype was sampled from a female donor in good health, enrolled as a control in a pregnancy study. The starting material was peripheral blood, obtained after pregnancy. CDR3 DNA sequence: TGTGCCAGCAGCGTAGGTTGGGGCCGACCCACAGATACGCAGTATTTT. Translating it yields CASSVGWGRPTDTQYF.